These T cell receptor beta chains were read from a single sample in a study of blood T cell repertoires in COVID-19. Some clones are missing from TCRdb's copy, which holds only in-frame ones; the method was immunoSEQ multiplex PCR. The sample lists around 59,000 clones, about 78% seen once, with over 10% in the top ten. Sequenced input: peripheral blood. The receptors were sampled from an elderly man with acute or convalescent COVID-19. The CDR3 runs from the conserved cysteine through the conserved F or W. Fields, in order: CDR3 DNA, CDR3 protein, CDR3 length, J gene, D gene, clone size, V gene. D genes are given only for firm matches. Only part of the rows carry a size: once, few, many, or a class if the clone is expanded.

CDR3 DNA: TGTGCCAGCAGCGTGGGACTAGCGGGAGCATACAATGAGCAGTTCTTC
CDR3 protein: CASSVGLAGAYNEQFF
CDR3 length: 16
J gene: TRBJ2-1
D gene: TRBD2
clone size: few
V gene: TRBV9

CDR3 DNA: TGTGCCAGCAGAATTGGGGTAGCGGAGACCCAGTACTTC
CDR3 protein: CASRIGVAETQYF
CDR3 length: 13
J gene: TRBJ2-5
D gene: NA
clone size: NA
V gene: TRBV3-1/TRBV3-2

CDR3 DNA: TGTGCCAGCAGCTTCTTAGCGGGTGAGCAGTTCTTC
CDR3 protein: CASSFLAGEQFF
CDR3 length: 12
J gene: TRBJ2-1
D gene: TRBD2
clone size: NA
V gene: TRBV11-3

CDR3 DNA: TGTGCCAGCAGCTCCGGGCTAGCGGGATTGTACAATGAGCAGTTCTTC
CDR3 protein: CASSSGLAGLYNEQFF
CDR3 length: 16
J gene: TRBJ2-1
D gene: TRBD2
clone size: NA
V gene: TRBV9

CDR3 DNA: TGTGCCAGCAGCTTACCGGGACTAGCGGGGGGCCGAGGCACGCAGTATTTT
CDR3 protein: CASSLPGLAGGRGTQYF
CDR3 length: 17
J gene: TRBJ2-3
D gene: TRBD2
clone size: NA
V gene: TRBV7-9

CDR3 DNA: TGTGCCAGCAGCCAGCCGACAGGGGTCACGACTGAAGCTTTCTTT
CDR3 protein: CASSQPTGVTTEAFF
CDR3 length: 15
J gene: TRBJ1-1
D gene: TRBD1
clone size: NA
V gene: TRBV3-1/TRBV3-2

CDR3 DNA: TGTGCCAGCAGTGACAGGGTTCGGGCTTTCTTT
CDR3 protein: CASSDRVRAFF
CDR3 length: 11
J gene: TRBJ1-1
D gene: NA
clone size: once
V gene: TRBV6-1

CDR3 DNA: TGTGCCAGCAGCTACGGGAACACTGAAGCTTTCTTT
CDR3 protein: CASSYGNTEAFF
CDR3 length: 12
J gene: TRBJ1-1
D gene: NA
clone size: NA
V gene: TRBV11-2

CDR3 DNA: TGTGCCAGCAGCAGGAAGACAAACCTTCTCTATGAGCAGTTCTTC
CDR3 protein: CASSRKTNLLYEQFF
CDR3 length: 15
J gene: TRBJ2-1
D gene: NA
clone size: NA
V gene: TRBV6-5

CDR3 DNA: TGTGCCAGCAGCCAAGATCCAGCGGGGGGCACAGATACGCAGTATTTT
CDR3 protein: CASSQDPAGGTDTQYF
CDR3 length: 16
J gene: TRBJ2-3
D gene: TRBD2
clone size: many
V gene: TRBV4-2

CDR3 DNA: TGTGCCAGCAGTAGCGCCGGGCCGAACGGAAACACCATATATTTT
CDR3 protein: CASSSAGPNGNTIYF
CDR3 length: 15
J gene: TRBJ1-3
D gene: NA
clone size: NA
V gene: TRBV18

CDR3 DNA: TGTGCCAGCAGCCAAGATGGACAGAAAAATTCACCCCTCCACTTT
CDR3 protein: CASSQDGQKNSPLHF
CDR3 length: 15
J gene: TRBJ1-6
D gene: NA
clone size: once
V gene: TRBV4-2

CDR3 DNA: TGTGCCAGCAGCCCCGCGGACAGGCTAGGGGCTGAAGCTTTCTTT
CDR3 protein: CASSPADRLGAEAFF
CDR3 length: 15
J gene: TRBJ1-1
D gene: TRBD1
clone size: NA
V gene: TRBV5-5

CDR3 DNA: TGCGCCAGCAGCGTGACAGGGGATTATGGCTACACCTTC
CDR3 protein: CASSVTGDYGYTF
CDR3 length: 13
J gene: TRBJ1-2
D gene: TRBD1
clone size: NA
V gene: TRBV5-1

CDR3 DNA: TGCAGCGTCCACAGCATTGAGAGCTCTGGAAACACCATATATTTT
CDR3 protein: CSVHSIESSGNTIYF
CDR3 length: 15
J gene: TRBJ1-3
D gene: NA
clone size: NA
V gene: TRBV29-1

CDR3 DNA: TGTGCCAGCAGTTCCTTAACTAGCGGGGGCACAGATACGCAGTATTTT
CDR3 protein: CASSSLTSGGTDTQYF
CDR3 length: 16
J gene: TRBJ2-3
D gene: TRBD2
clone size: NA
V gene: TRBV6-5

CDR3 DNA: TGTGCCAGCACCGCTGGCAACTATGGCTACACCTTC
CDR3 protein: CASTAGNYGYTF
CDR3 length: 12
J gene: TRBJ1-2
D gene: NA
clone size: NA
V gene: TRBV6-5

CDR3 DNA: TGTGCCAGCAGTCTAGAGAGAGATACGCAGTATTTT
CDR3 protein: CASSLERDTQYF
CDR3 length: 12
J gene: TRBJ2-3
D gene: NA
clone size: NA
V gene: TRBV2

CDR3 DNA: TGTGCCACCAGCAGACCCGGGACAGGTTCACACGAGCAGTACTTC
CDR3 protein: CATSRPGTGSHEQYF
CDR3 length: 15
J gene: TRBJ2-7
D gene: TRBD1
clone size: few
V gene: TRBV15

CDR3 DNA: TGTGCCAGCAGTTACACACAGGGTGGCACTGAAGCTTTCTTT
CDR3 protein: CASSYTQGGTEAFF
CDR3 length: 14
J gene: TRBJ1-1
D gene: NA
clone size: NA
V gene: TRBV6-6

CDR3 DNA: TGTGCCAGTAGTACTCTGGGAGGGGAGACCCAGTACTTC
CDR3 protein: CASSTLGGETQYF
CDR3 length: 13
J gene: TRBJ2-5
D gene: TRBD2
clone size: NA
V gene: TRBV19

CDR3 DNA: TGTGCCAGCAGCTTAGAACAGGGGGCCGGCTATGGCTACACCTTC
CDR3 protein: CASSLEQGAGYGYTF
CDR3 length: 15
J gene: TRBJ1-2
D gene: TRBD1
clone size: NA
V gene: TRBV5-5

CDR3 DNA: TGTGCCAGTAGCGGACAGGGATCCTCTGGAAACACCATATATTTT
CDR3 protein: CASSGQGSSGNTIYF
CDR3 length: 15
J gene: TRBJ1-3
D gene: TRBD1
clone size: many
V gene: TRBV19

CDR3 DNA: TGCAGTGCTTCTCAGACAGATGAGCAGTACTTC
CDR3 protein: CSASQTDEQYF
CDR3 length: 11
J gene: TRBJ2-7
D gene: NA
clone size: many
V gene: TRBV20-1

CDR3 DNA: TGCGCCAGCAGCTTCGGACAGGGGGCGGTCACAGATACGCAGTATTTT
CDR3 protein: CASSFGQGAVTDTQYF
CDR3 length: 16
J gene: TRBJ2-3
D gene: TRBD1
clone size: NA
V gene: TRBV5-1

CDR3 DNA: TGTGCCATCAGTGGGACAAATCAGCCCCAGCATTTT
CDR3 protein: CAISGTNQPQHF
CDR3 length: 12
J gene: TRBJ1-5
D gene: NA
clone size: few
V gene: TRBV10-3

CDR3 DNA: TGCGCCAGCAGCTCCGGGACAGCAGACAATGAGCAGTTCTTC
CDR3 protein: CASSSGTADNEQFF
CDR3 length: 14
J gene: TRBJ2-1
D gene: TRBD1
clone size: NA
V gene: TRBV5-1

CDR3 DNA: TGTGCCAGCAGCGACGCCGGGGGTGGCGGCTATAATTCACCCCTCCACTTT
CDR3 protein: CASSDAGGGGYNSPLHF
CDR3 length: 17
J gene: TRBJ1-6
D gene: NA
clone size: NA
V gene: TRBV5-6

CDR3 DNA: TGTGCCAGCAGTTTAGTTCAGACTGAAGCTTTCTTT
CDR3 protein: CASSLVQTEAFF
CDR3 length: 12
J gene: TRBJ1-1
D gene: NA
clone size: NA
V gene: TRBV12-3/TRBV12-4

CDR3 DNA: TGTGCCAGCAGCTTGCGGCGGATGAGCTCCTACAATGAGCAGTTCTTC
CDR3 protein: CASSLRRMSSYNEQFF
CDR3 length: 16
J gene: TRBJ2-1
D gene: NA
clone size: NA
V gene: TRBV5-6

CDR3 DNA: TGTGCCAGCTCCCCCGCCCCAGGGGGCGCAGGGGACACTGAAGCTTTCTTT
CDR3 protein: CASSPAPGGAGDTEAFF
CDR3 length: 17
J gene: TRBJ1-1
D gene: TRBD1
clone size: few
V gene: TRBV6-4

CDR3 DNA: TGCGCCAGCAGCTTGACTGGGAGCTCCTACAATGAGCAGTTCTTC
CDR3 protein: CASSLTGSSYNEQFF
CDR3 length: 15
J gene: TRBJ2-1
D gene: NA
clone size: NA
V gene: TRBV5-1

CDR3 DNA: TGTGCCAGTGTCAAGCGGGAGGGCCTGTACGAGCAGTACTTC
CDR3 protein: CASVKREGLYEQYF
CDR3 length: 14
J gene: TRBJ2-7
D gene: TRBD2
clone size: once
V gene: TRBV6-5

CDR3 DNA: TGTGCCACCAGTGAGGGCGTTTCTTCTATTTTTGATGAGCAGTTCTTC
CDR3 protein: CATSEGVSSIFDEQFF
CDR3 length: 16
J gene: TRBJ2-1
D gene: NA
clone size: NA
V gene: TRBV24-1

CDR3 DNA: TGTGCCAGCTCACCACAAGGGGCTGGGGCCAACGTCCTGACTTTC
CDR3 protein: CASSPQGAGANVLTF
CDR3 length: 15
J gene: TRBJ2-6
D gene: NA
clone size: NA
V gene: TRBV18

CDR3 DNA: TGTGCCAGCAGCAGACGAGACAGGGAAACCTATGGCTACACCTTC
CDR3 protein: CASSRRDRETYGYTF
CDR3 length: 15
J gene: TRBJ1-2
D gene: NA
clone size: NA
V gene: TRBV21-1

CDR3 DNA: TGCGCCAGCAGCTACGGACTAGCGGGAGGCACAGATACGCAGTATTTT
CDR3 protein: CASSYGLAGGTDTQYF
CDR3 length: 16
J gene: TRBJ2-3
D gene: TRBD2
clone size: NA
V gene: TRBV5-1

CDR3 DNA: TGCGCCAGCAGAGCCGGGACAGGGGCCACCGGGGAGCTGTTTTTT
CDR3 protein: CASRAGTGATGELFF
CDR3 length: 15
J gene: TRBJ2-2
D gene: TRBD1
clone size: NA
V gene: TRBV5-1